What follows describes a single T cell receptor (beta chain). The data originate from a study of beta chain features in type 1 diabetes. The isolated RNA, all of it, was reverse transcribed, so expressed TCRB transcripts were what got sequenced. Produced via immunoSEQ multiplex PCR; TCRdb's table is partial and in-frame only. The sample has about 45,000 clones; about 51% are singletons. Germline CDR1 reads SGHAT; CDR2 reads FQNNGV. V lost 5 bases to trimming and J lost 1 base, with 12 bases between them. This CDR3 is built from 15 residues. Source material: Tregs from blood. This TCR was recovered from a young woman in good health. The chain couples TRBV11-2 to TRBJ2-1, with TRBD2 as a possible D gene (6 bases). The CDR3 region is CASSPDGGSYNEQFF. CDR3 DNA: TGTGCCAGCAGCCCCGACGGGGGTTCCTACAATGAGCAGTTCTTC.